The 12 T cell receptor beta chains presented below share a single source sample, sequenced in a study of T cell changes during pregnancy in multiple sclerosis. Sequenced by immunoSEQ multiplex PCR; TCRdb stores in-frame clones only, minus some. This table holds more than 45,000 clones, around 90% found once. The input for sequencing was CD4+ T cells from peripheral blood mononuclear cells, taken in the second trimester of pregnancy. These TCRs come from a female donor with multiple sclerosis, enrolled in a pregnancy study.

This clone was observed a single time. This sequence joins TRBV9 and TRBJ2-2; TRBD1 aligns across 7 bases. The CDR3 runs 15 residues. Trimming removed 3 bases from V and 4 bases from J; junction bases left unmatched: 6. The germline CDR1 and CDR2 sequences are SGDLS and YYNGEE. The CDR3: CASSGGGTPTGELFF. The CDR3 DNA reads TGTGCCAGCAGCGGAGGGGGCACCCCCACCGGGGAGCTGTTTTTT.

The chain is built from TRBV11-2 and TRBJ2-1, with D perhaps TRBD1 (6 bases). The CDR3 is made up of 15 amino acids. Germline CDR1 is SGHAT and CDR2 is FQNNGV. The V and J ends lost 3 bases and 9 bases respectively, with 18 bases between them. The CDR3 loop reads CASSFQLGGFGEQFF. The CDR3 region has the DNA TGTGCCAGCAGCTTTCAACTAGGGGGATTTGGTGAGCAGTTCTTC.

The chain is built from TRBV29-1 and TRBJ2-3; 7 bases agree with TRBD1. CDR1 and CDR2 (germline): SQVTM, ANQGSEA. The CDR3 length is 15 residues. With V trimmed by 5 bases and J by 3 bases, 11 bases remained unmatched. The CDR3 bases are TGCAGCGTTACGACCGGACAGGACACAACAGATACGCAGTATTTT. It specifies CSVTTGQDTTDTQYF.

The chain carries TRBV7-6 and TRBJ2-5; D call uncertain. Per the germline V gene, CDR1 is SGHVS and CDR2 is FNYEAQ. V was shortened by 1 base and J by 1 base, with 13 bases between the two germline ends. This CDR3 spans 16 amino acids. As DNA, the CDR3 is TGTGCCAGCAGCTTAGGGCAGGCCGCCCTCCAAGAGACCCAGTACTTC. Encoded protein: CASSLGQAALQETQYF. Full variable domain (missing parts from reference TRBV7-6 and TRBJ2-5): GAGVSQSPRYKVTKRGQDVALRCDPISGHVSLYWYRQALGQGPEFLTYFNYEAQQDKSGLPNDRFSAERPEGSISTLTIQRTEQRDSAMYRCASSLGQAALQETQYFGPGTRLLVL.

The chain recombines TRBV19 with TRBJ1-4; 8 bases are a match to TRBD1. V trimming: 7 bases; J trimming: 6 bases; junction bases outside the gene matches: 10. CDR3 length: 15 residues. Germline V gene lookup returns CDR1 LNHDA and CDR2 SQIVND (reference sequence). The chain's CDR3 is CASTEQGALYEKLFF. The CDR3 DNA is TGTGCCAGTACCGAGCAGGGGGCGCTTTATGAAAAACTGTTTTTT.

CDR3 sequence (DNA): TGTGCCAGCAGCCCCCACCGTCAGCGGGGGGTTACGGACGAGCAGTACTTC. Translation gives CASSPHRQRGVTDEQYF. The rearrangement uses TRBV7-9 and TRBJ2-7, with 9 bases fitting TRBD2. The CDR3 consists of 17 residues. The germline V gene has CDR1 SEHNR and CDR2 FQNEAQ (reference sequence). After removal of 5 bases from V and 5 bases from J, the junction contained 16 bases not matched to a gene.

This chain joins TRBV10-2 and TRBJ2-5, with 10 bases identical to TRBD2. The ends lost 6 bases at V and 7 bases at J; junction bases unmatched: 8. Per the germline V gene, CDR1 is WSHSY and CDR2 is SAAADI. There are 14 residues in the CDR3. Here the CDR3 DNA reads TGCGCCAGCAGGGAAGCGGGGGGGAAGGTGACCCAGTACTTC. As protein: CASREAGGKVTQYF.

Regarding this clone: Its ends do not fully match the called genes, so a read error is possible. The chain joins TRBV7-3 to TRBJ2-1; 13 bases line up with TRBD2. The CDR3 length is 16 residues. The germline V gene has CDR1 SGHTA and CDR2 FQGTGA. The CDR3 DNA is TGTGCCAGCAGCTCCCGACTAGCGGGAGGATACAGTGAGCAGTTCTTC. Encoded protein: CASSSRLAGGYSEQFF.

This rearrangement joins TRBV2 to TRBJ2-4; D is undetermined. Germline CDR1 is SNHLY and CDR2 is FYNNEI. Trimming stripped 3 bases from V and 0 bases from J, with 21 bases between. This CDR3 region has 19 residues. CDR3 sequence reads: CASSDGVDFVNIAKNIQYF. In nucleotides, the CDR3 is TGTGCCAGCAGTGACGGCGTTGACTTCGTAAATATAGCCAAAAACATTCAGTACTTC.

The V call is TRBV18, the J call TRBJ1-6; 9 bases are a match to TRBD1. Germline CDR1 KGHSH, CDR2 LQKENI. The CDR3 extends over 15 amino acids. After removal of 4 bases from V and 6 bases from J, the junction contained 4 bases not matched to a gene. Here the CDR3 reads CASSRGQGRNSPLHF. The CDR3 coding sequence is TGTGCCAGCTCACGGGGACAGGGCCGTAATTCACCCCTCCACTTT.

The V and J genes are TRBV27 and TRBJ1-1, with D possibly matching TRBD1 (6 bases). CDR3 length: 14 residues. Trimming removed 7 bases at V and 2 bases at J, with 14 bases between. The germline V gene has CDR1 MNHEY and CDR2 SMNVEV (reference sequence). The CDR3 here is CASKLDRPNTEAFF. CDR3 bases: TGTGCCAGCAAACTGGACAGACCCAACACTGAAGCTTTCTTT.

Written as DNA, the CDR3 is TGCGCCAGCAGCTTGGTTCCTAGCGGGGTTTCCGGCAATGAGCAGTTCTTC. Protein sequence: CASSLVPSGVSGNEQFF. V gene TRBV5-1 combines with J gene TRBJ2-1, with TRBD2 matching 9 bases. V was clipped by 0 bases and J by 6 bases; unmatched bases: 10. This CDR3 has 17 residues. The germline CDR1 and CDR2 sequences are SGHRS and YFSETQ.